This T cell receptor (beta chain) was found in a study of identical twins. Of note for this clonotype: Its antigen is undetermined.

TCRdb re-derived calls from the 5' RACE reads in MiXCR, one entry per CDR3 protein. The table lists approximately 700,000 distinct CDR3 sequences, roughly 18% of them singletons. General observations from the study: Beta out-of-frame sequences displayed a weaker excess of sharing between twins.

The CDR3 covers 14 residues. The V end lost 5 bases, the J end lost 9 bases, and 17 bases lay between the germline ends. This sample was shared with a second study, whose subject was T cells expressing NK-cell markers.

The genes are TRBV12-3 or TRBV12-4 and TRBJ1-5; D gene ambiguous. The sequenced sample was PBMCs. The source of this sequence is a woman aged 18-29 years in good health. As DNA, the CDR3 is TGTGCCAGCAGTCTCCAAGGCGGGCGTGGGCCCCAGCATTTT. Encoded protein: CASSLQGGRGPQHF.